Described below is a single TCR beta chain sequence and its context. The sample originates from a study of blood T cell repertoires in COVID-19. Study context: PBMCs, B-cell-depleted T cells, or T cells provided the cDNA or gDNA that made up the material.

The assay was immunoSEQ multiplex PCR, and TCRdb's table has in-frame clones only and misses some. The sample has 150,000 or so clones, roughly 83% seen once. Germline V gene lookup returns CDR1 SGHRS and CDR2 YFSETQ. The V segment lost 3 bases and the J segment 4 bases; nucleotides outside the gene matches: 7. The CDR3 sequence is 15 residues long. Source material: PBMCs or T cells enriched from blood (not recorded which). The chain couples TRBV5-1 to TRBJ2-3; 8 nucleotides align to TRBD2. The sequence was collected from an older woman who had recovered from COVID-19. DNA for the CDR3: TGCGCCAGCAGCTCGGGACTAGATGAGGCAGATACGCAGTATTTT. Residues: CASSSGLDEADTQYF. The full variable domain, in which reference TRBV5-1 and TRBJ2-3 provide the parts outside the CDR3, is KAGVTQTPRYLIKTRGQQVTLSCSPISGHRSVSWYQQTPGQGLQFLFEYFSETQRNKGNFPGRFSGRQFSNSRSEMNVSTLELGDSALYLCASSSGLDEADTQYFGPGTRLTVL.